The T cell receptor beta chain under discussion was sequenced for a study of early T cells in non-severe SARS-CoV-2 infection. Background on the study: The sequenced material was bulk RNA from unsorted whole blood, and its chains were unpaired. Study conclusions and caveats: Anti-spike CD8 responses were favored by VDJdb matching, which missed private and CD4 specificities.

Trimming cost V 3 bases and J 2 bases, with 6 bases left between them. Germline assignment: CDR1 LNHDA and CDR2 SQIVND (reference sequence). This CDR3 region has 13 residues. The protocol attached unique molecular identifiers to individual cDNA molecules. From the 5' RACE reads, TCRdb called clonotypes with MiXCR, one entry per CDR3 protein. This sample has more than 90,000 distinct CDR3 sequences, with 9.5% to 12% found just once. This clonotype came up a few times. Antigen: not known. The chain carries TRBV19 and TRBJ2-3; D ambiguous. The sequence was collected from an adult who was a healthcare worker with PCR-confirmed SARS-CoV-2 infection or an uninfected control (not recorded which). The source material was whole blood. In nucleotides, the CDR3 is TGTGCCAGTAGTATCATTAACACAGATACGCAGTATTTT. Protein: CASSIINTDTQYF. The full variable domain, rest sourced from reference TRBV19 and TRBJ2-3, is DGGITQSPKYLFRKEGQNVTLSCEQNLNHDAMYWYRQDPGQGLRLIYYSQIVNDFQKGDIAEGYSVSREKKESFPLTVTSAQKNPTAFYLCASSIINTDTQYFGPGTRLTVL.